A single sample is the source of the 13 T cell receptor beta chains below, sequenced in a study of blood T cell repertoires in COVID-19. Sequenced by immunoSEQ multiplex PCR; TCRdb stores in-frame clones only, minus some. The sample records about 190,000 clones, about four fifths being singletons. The source material was PBMCs or T cells enriched from blood (not recorded which). The receptor source for this set is a woman under 40 who had recovered from COVID-19.

V gene TRBV10-3 combines with J gene TRBJ1-1, with a tentative D call TRBD1 (6 bases). The V end was cut by 9 bases, the J end by 1 base, with 12 bases between. The germline V gene has CDR1 ENHRY and CDR2 SYGVKD. There are 13 residues in the CDR3. CDR3 sequence (DNA): TGTGCCATATCGAGGGGGGGGAACACTGAAGCTTTCTTT. Its protein is CAISRGGNTEAFF.

This clone was found a few times. CDR3 sequence reads: CASSSVPNYGYTF. The CDR3 DNA is TGTGCCAGCAGTTCTGTCCCCAACTATGGCTACACCTTC. V is TRBV27 and J is TRBJ1-2; D is undetermined. Deletions cut 4 bases from V and 2 bases from J, with 8 bases between. This CDR3 spans 13 amino acids. Germline V gives CDR1 MNHEY, CDR2 SMNVEV (reference sequence).

The table lists this clone with a few counts. This chain joins TRBV3-1 (or the pseudogene TRBV3-2) and TRBJ2-7; D is perhaps TRBD2 (5 bases). The CDR3 runs to 16 residues. The V end lost 1 base, the J end lost 2 bases, and 15 bases lay between the germline ends. The germline gives CDR1 LGHDT, CDR2 YNNKEL (reference sequence). The CDR3 spells CASSQVIGLLAYEQYF. CDR3 DNA: TGTGCCAGCAGCCAAGTTATAGGACTCCTGGCCTACGAGCAGTACTTC.

In its sample, this clone was seen once. The chain is built from TRBV7-8 and TRBJ2-3, with D possibly TRBD1 on 5 matching bases. Per germline, CDR1 SGHVS and CDR2 FQNEAQ. V lost 6 bases, J lost 3 bases, and 16 bases lay in between. The CDR3 sequence is 15 residues long. Here the CDR3 reads CASSPRARATDTQYF. Here the CDR3 DNA reads TGTGCCAGCAGTCCCAGGGCCAGGGCAACAGATACGCAGTATTTT.

The chain joins TRBV5-6 to TRBJ2-7, with 10 nucleotides matching TRBD2. The CDR3 covers 17 residues. Germline loops: CDR1 SGHDT, CDR2 YYEEEE. The junction had 16 bases not matched to a gene; V was cut back by 3 bases and J by 7 bases. The CDR3 spells CASSSPRITAGGLEQYF. CDR3 DNA: TGTGCCAGCAGCTCTCCTAGGATAACAGCGGGAGGGCTTGAGCAGTACTTC.

The rearrangement links TRBV20-1 to TRBJ1-1; perhaps TRBD1 as D (6 bases). V shed 3 bases and J shed 1 base, with 15 bases lying between them. This CDR3 region has 15 residues. In germline, CDR1 is DFQATT, CDR2 SNEGSKA (reference sequence). The CDR3 region has the DNA TGCAGTGCTAGTCTCGCCCTCAGGGGGAACACTGAAGCTTTCTTT. Protein sequence: CSASLALRGNTEAFF.

This sequence joins TRBV2 and TRBJ2-1; D uncertain. The V end was cut by 2 bases, the J end by 0 bases, with 5 bases between. CDR1 is SNHLY and CDR2 is FYNNEI in the germline V gene. This CDR3 spans 14 amino acids. The CDR3 spells CASSELSSYNEQFF. CDR3 coding DNA: TGTGCCAGCAGTGAACTCAGCTCCTACAATGAGCAGTTCTTC.

The table lists this clone with a count of one. The genes are TRBV4-2 and TRBJ2-1; 9 bases line up with TRBD2. V lost 3 bases to trimming and J lost 5 bases; unmatched junction nucleotides: 8. Germline CDR1 reads LGHNA; CDR2 reads YNFKEQ. This CDR3 comprises 16 residues. For the CDR3, the DNA is TGTGCCAGCAGCCAGGATAGCGGGGGAGAGGACAATGAGCAGTTCTTC. It yields the protein CASSQDSGGEDNEQFF.

This chain joins TRBV3-1 (or the pseudogene TRBV3-2) and TRBJ2-3; 15 bases align to TRBD2. V lost 0 bases and J lost 2; bases outside the gene matches: 6. The V gene's germline CDR1 is LGHDT and CDR2 YNNKEL (reference sequence). The length of the CDR3 is 19 residues. CDR3 in amino acids: CASSQEGLAGGPYTDTQYF. The CDR3, as DNA: TGTGCCAGCAGCCAAGAAGGACTAGCGGGAGGGCCTTACACAGATACGCAGTATTTT.

The rearrangement joins TRBV10-3 to TRBJ2-7, with 9 nucleotides matching TRBD2. Germline V gene data show CDR1 as ENHRY and CDR2 as SYGVKD. The CDR3 extends over 16 amino acids. J gave up 3 bases and V 4 bases, and 10 bases lay outside the gene matches. The CDR3 coding sequence is TGTGCCATCAGTGCCCTGGGAAGCGGGGGGAACTACGAGCAGTACTTC. Residues: CAISALGSGGNYEQYF.

The chain uses TRBV6-1 and TRBJ1-2, with D tentatively TRBD1 (5 bases). Germline values: CDR1 MNHNS, CDR2 SASEGT. V shed 2 bases and J shed 5 bases, with 9 bases lying between them. The CDR3 length is 13 residues. CDR3 in amino acids: CASSERGLYGYTF. The CDR3 nucleotides are TGTGCCAGCAGTGAACGGGGGTTATATGGCTACACCTTC.

The CDR3 nucleotides read TGTGCCAGCAGCTTCCGACAGGGTTCCTACGAGCAGTACGTC. Protein product: CASSFRQGSYEQYV. The rearrangement joins TRBV11-2 to TRBJ2-7; 7 bases align to TRBD1. V was clipped by 3 bases and J by 1 base; unmatched bases: 3. The CDR3 sequence is 14 residues long. The V gene's germline CDR1 is SGHAT and CDR2 FQNNGV.

The chain recombines TRBV2 with TRBJ1-1; TRBD1 might be the D (6 bases). V was cut by 8 bases and J by 7 bases, with 11 bases left in between. The CDR3 is made up of 11 amino acids. CDR1 is SNHLY, CDR2 FYNNEI, per germline. The CDR3 is CASCRQVEAFF. The CDR3 DNA sequence: TGTGCCAGCTGTCGACAGGTTGAAGCTTTCTTT.